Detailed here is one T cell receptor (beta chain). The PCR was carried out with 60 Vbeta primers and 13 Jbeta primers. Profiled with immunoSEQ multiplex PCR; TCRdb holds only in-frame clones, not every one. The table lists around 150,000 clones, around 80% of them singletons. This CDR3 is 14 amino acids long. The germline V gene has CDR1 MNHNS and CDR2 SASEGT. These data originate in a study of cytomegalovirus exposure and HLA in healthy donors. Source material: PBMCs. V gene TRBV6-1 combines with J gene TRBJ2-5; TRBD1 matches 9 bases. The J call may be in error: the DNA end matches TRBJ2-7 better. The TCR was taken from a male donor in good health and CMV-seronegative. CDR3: CASRGTGFSYEQYF. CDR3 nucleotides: TGTGCCAGCAGAGGGACAGGGTTCTCCTACGAGCAGTACTTC.